This TCR beta chain was identified in a study of blood T cells in healthy people across ages. Study observations and caveats: Estimated diversity that came from one million T cells was considered an underestimate. It was the long-lived donors that had more naive CD4+ cells and higher diversity than aged donors.

Comments on this clonotype: Its antigen remains unidentified.

From germline, CDR1 is SGHTA and CDR2 FQGNSA. This CDR3 spans 16 amino acids. Using a J-beta primer mix together with a sample-barcoded 5' primer, a second PCR was run for 7 to 11 cycles. Via MiXCR, TCRdb re-called the 5' RACE reads, giving one row per CDR3 protein. The sample records about 750,000 distinct CDR3 sequences, about 53% being singletons. The rearrangement joins TRBV7-2 to TRBJ2-1, with TRBD2 identical over 12 bases. The end of the DNA is better explained by TRBJ2-7, so the J call may be wrong. The clonotype originates from a man of 80 years or more in good health. Source material: blood. DNA of the CDR3: TGTGCCAGCAGCTTAGCCCTAGCGGGAGGGCCTCAAGAGCAGTACTTC. It codes for CASSLALAGGPQEQYF.